These T cell receptor beta chains were read from a single sample in a study of siplizumab effects on memory and regulatory T cells. Measured with immunoSEQ multiplex PCR; TCRdb has only the in-frame clones, and not every one. The table has about 98,000 clones, 80% to 95% seen once; the top ten hold roughly 1%. Sequenced sample: CD4+ T cells sorted from blood. The source is a human donor in good health. Each CDR3 is given with its conserved first and last residue. The D gene is left open where the match is weak. The size entry is marked missing in some rows and otherwise reads once, few, many or a size class.

D	V	J	size	CDR3	DNA
NA	TRBV27	TRBJ1-5	NA	CASRRFGRDANSNQPQHF	TGTGCCAGCAGACGATTCGGCCGGGACGCAAATAGCAATCAGCCCCAGCATTTT
NA	TRBV29-1	TRBJ1-1	NA	CSVEDRMGIEAFF	TGCAGCGTTGAAGATCGGATGGGAATTGAAGCTTTCTTT
TRBD2	TRBV5-3	TRBJ2-1	NA	CARSLEGLVDNNEQFF	TGTGCCAGAAGCTTGGAGGGACTAGTGGATAACAATGAGCAGTTCTTC
NA	TRBV5-5	TRBJ2-5	NA	CASSLLLQGLAKTQYF	TGTGCCAGCAGCCTATTACTACAGGGATTAGCGAAGACCCAGTACTTC
NA	TRBV7-8	TRBJ2-1	once	CASSLVRANSYNEQFF	TGTGCCAGCAGCTTAGTGCGGGCCAACTCCTACAATGAGCAGTTCTTC
NA	TRBV27	TRBJ1-5	few	CASSPIRQGNQPQHF	TGTGCCAGCAGTCCGATAAGGCAAGGCAATCAGCCCCAGCATTTT
NA	TRBV7-8	TRBJ2-6	NA	CASSLLGANVLTF	TGTGCCAGCAGCCTACTTGGGGCCAACGTCCTGACTTTC
TRBD2	TRBV11-2	TRBJ2-2	NA	CASTGGVNTGELFF	TGTGCCAGCACGGGAGGGGTAAACACCGGGGAGCTGTTTTTT
NA	TRBV6-5	TRBJ2-7	NA	CASSVGGASYEQYF	TGTGCCAGCAGCGTGGGGGGGGCCTCCTACGAGCAGTACTTC
NA	TRBV28	TRBJ1-2	NA	CASSFGRRNYGYTF	TGTGCCAGCAGTTTTGGGAGACGAAACTATGGCTACACCTTC
TRBD2	TRBV7-3	TRBJ2-2	NA	CASSPWTSGRGSGELFF	TGTGCCAGCAGCCCCTGGACTAGCGGGAGAGGGTCCGGGGAGCTGTTTTTT
NA	TRBV7-2	TRBJ2-3	NA	CASSPDLPGADTQYF	TGTGCCAGCAGCCCGGACCTGCCGGGGGCAGATACGCAGTATTTT
TRBD1	TRBV6-4	TRBJ2-1	NA	CASRNIGQGNNEQFF	TGTGCCAGCAGGAACATTGGACAGGGTAACAATGAGCAGTTCTTC
TRBD1	TRBV6-5	TRBJ2-7	NA	CASRRDSEQYF	TGTGCCAGCAGAAGGGACAGCGAGCAGTACTTC
NA	TRBV6-5	TRBJ2-1	NA	CASRGPQIGEQFF	TGTGCCAGCAGGGGACCCCAGATAGGTGAGCAGTTCTTC
NA	TRBV6-1	TRBJ1-1	NA	CASSDRGAFF	TGTGCCAGCAGTGATAGAGGAGCTTTCTTT
NA	TRBV28	TRBJ2-1	NA	CASSFMFLGAPTYNEQFF	TGTGCCAGCAGTTTTATGTTTTTAGGGGCGCCGACCTACAATGAGCAGTTCTTC
TRBD2	TRBV30	TRBJ2-7	NA	CAWSRQLLAGNEQYF	TGTGCCTGGAGTCGCCAATTACTAGCGGGGAACGAGCAGTACTTC
NA	TRBV4-1	TRBJ1-2	NA	CASSQGGQYYGYTF	TGCGCCAGCAGCCAAGGGGGGCAGTACTATGGCTACACCTTC
NA	TRBV13	TRBJ2-7	NA	CASSMGLPPYEQYF	TGTGCCAGCAGCATGGGACTTCCGCCCTACGAGCAGTACTTC
NA	TRBV11-2	TRBJ1-1	NA	CASSLALGRTTEAFF	TGTGCCAGCAGCTTAGCTCTGGGACGGACAACTGAAGCTTTCTTT
NA	TRBV6-5	TRBJ2-5	NA	CASSYSVIQETQYF	TGTGCCAGCAGTTACTCGGTCATCCAAGAGACCCAGTACTTC
NA	TRBV15	TRBJ1-1	NA	CATSRGEAVATEAFF	TGTGCCACCAGCAGAGGAGAAGCTGTAGCCACTGAAGCTTTCTTT
NA	TRBV7-9	TRBJ1-1	NA	CASSLQTRTEAFF	TGTGCCAGCAGCCTCCAAACTCGGACTGAAGCTTTCTTT
TRBD1	TRBV27	TRBJ1-2	large	CASSWTGDHNYGYTF	TGTGCCAGCAGTTGGACAGGGGACCATAACTATGGCTACACCTTC
NA	TRBV7-8	TRBJ1-5	NA	CASSLGSLRGIGNQPQHF	TGTGCCAGCAGCTTAGGTAGCTTGAGGGGAATCGGCAATCAGCCCCAGCATTTT
TRBD2	TRBV7-9	TRBJ2-5	NA	CASSPQAGGLETQYF	TGTGCCAGCAGCCCACAGGCGGGGGGGTTGGAGACCCAGTACTTC
TRBD1	TRBV2	TRBJ2-5	NA	CASSVYGTEGTQYF	TGTGCCAGCAGTGTGTACGGGACAGAAGGGACCCAGTACTTC
NA	TRBV28	TRBJ2-7	NA	CASSFYWGTYEQYF	TGTGCCAGCAGTTTTTATTGGGGCACCTACGAGCAGTACTTC
NA	TRBV7-2	TRBJ1-2	NA	CASSFDRDSGYTF	TGTGCCAGCAGCTTTGATCGGGATTCGGGCTACACCTTC
TRBD2	TRBV19	TRBJ2-1	NA	CASTETAGVGSFNEQFF	TGTGCCAGTACCGAAACAGCGGGAGTAGGGTCTTTCAATGAGCAGTTCTTC
NA	TRBV10-3	TRBJ1-3	NA	CAISEGGIDNTIYF	TGTGCCATCAGTGAAGGAGGGATTGACAACACCATATATTTT
NA	TRBV6-1	TRBJ1-3	NA	CASSERATGRNTIYF	TGTGCCAGCAGTGAAAGAGCGACAGGCCGAAACACCATATATTTT
NA	TRBV19	TRBJ1-5	NA	CASSPYSYQPQHF	TGTGCCAGTAGTCCGTATTCTTATCAGCCCCAGCATTTT
NA	TRBV15	TRBJ2-4	NA	CATSNLAGTVAKNIQYF	TGTGCCACCAGCAACCTTGCCGGGACTGTAGCCAAAAACATTCAGTACTTC
NA	TRBV18	TRBJ1-1	NA	CASSPRTIAGPRDTEAFF	TGTGCCAGCTCACCAAGGACGATAGCCGGGCCCCGGGACACTGAAGCTTTCTTT
NA	TRBV5-1	TRBJ2-1	NA	CASSPTGISIWFF	TGCGCCAGCAGCCCGACAGGTATATCTATTTGGTTCTTC
TRBD2	TRBV6-5	TRBJ2-7	NA	CASRGTSVYEQYF	TGTGCCAGCAGGGGGACTAGTGTTTACGAGCAGTACTTC
TRBD2	TRBV19	TRBJ2-7	NA	CASSSGLAGGSREQYF	TGTGCCAGTAGTAGCGGACTAGCGGGAGGATCCCGCGAGCAGTACTTC
NA	TRBV30	TRBJ1-1	NA	CAWSSPTGRRAEAFF	TGTGCCTGGAGTTCCCCAACAGGCCGAAGGGCTGAAGCTTTCTTT
NA	TRBV9	TRBJ2-3	NA	CASSLGLPSTDTQYF	TGTGCCAGCAGCCTCGGACTACCTAGCACAGATACGCAGTATTTT
TRBD2	TRBV5-1	TRBJ2-1	NA	CASSFGAGVGNEQFF	TGCGCCAGCAGCTTCGGGGCGGGAGTAGGCAATGAGCAGTTCTTC
TRBD1	TRBV7-9	TRBJ2-2	NA	CASSQRQGSTGELFF	TGTGCCAGCAGCCAAAGACAGGGAAGCACCGGGGAGCTGTTTTTT
NA	TRBV11-2	TRBJ2-1	NA	CASSLDHRDEQFF	TGTGCCAGCAGCTTAGATCACAGGGATGAGCAGTTCTTC
NA	TRBV9	TRBJ2-5	NA	CASSVGQVQETQYF	TGTGCCAGCAGCGTAGGACAGGTCCAAGAGACCCAGTACTTC
NA	TRBV5-6	TRBJ1-2	NA	CASSLVSVGYTF	TGTGCCAGCAGCTTGGTCTCAGTAGGCTACACCTTC
NA	TRBV6-6	TRBJ2-6	NA	CASRRGSGANVLTF	TGTGCCAGCAGAAGGGGCTCTGGGGCCAACGTCCTGACTTTC
NA	TRBV27	TRBJ1-2	NA	CASHIMSNYGYTF	TGTGCCAGCCACATAATGTCCAACTATGGCTACACCTTC
NA	TRBV6-5	TRBJ2-7	NA	CASSYSGATYEQYF	TGTGCCAGCAGTTACTCGGGGGCTACCTACGAGCAGTACTTC
NA	TRBV10-3	TRBJ2-3	NA	CAISASADTQYF	TGTGCCATCAGTGCGTCCGCAGATACGCAGTATTTT
NA	TRBV29-1	TRBJ2-6	NA	CSVSPGHGYSGANVLTF	TGCAGCGTTTCTCCGGGACATGGGTACTCTGGGGCCAACGTCCTGACTTTC
NA	TRBV10-1	TRBJ2-7	NA	CASSSTSPGYEQYF	TGCGCCAGCAGCTCAACTAGCCCCGGGTACGAGCAGTACTTC
NA	TRBV1	TRBJ1-4	NA	CTSSQGQTPIWEKLFF	TGCACCAGCAGCCAGGGACAGACCCCGATATGGGAAAAACTGTTTTTT
NA	TRBV7-9	TRBJ2-2	once	CASSFFSQGRRTGELFF	TGTGCCAGCAGCTTTTTCAGCCAGGGGCGAAGAACCGGGGAGCTGTTTTTT
NA	TRBV6-1	TRBJ2-5	once	CASSESGHQETQYF	TGTGCCAGCAGTGAATCGGGGCACCAAGAGACCCAGTACTTC
TRBD2	TRBV7-8	TRBJ2-1	NA	CASSRGVYNEQFF	TGTGCCAGCAGCCGGGGGGTCTACAATGAGCAGTTCTTC
TRBD1	TRBV19	TRBJ1-5	NA	CASSAGQGPDFSNQPQHF	TGTGCCAGTAGTGCGGGACAGGGGCCTGATTTTAGCAATCAGCCCCAGCATTTT